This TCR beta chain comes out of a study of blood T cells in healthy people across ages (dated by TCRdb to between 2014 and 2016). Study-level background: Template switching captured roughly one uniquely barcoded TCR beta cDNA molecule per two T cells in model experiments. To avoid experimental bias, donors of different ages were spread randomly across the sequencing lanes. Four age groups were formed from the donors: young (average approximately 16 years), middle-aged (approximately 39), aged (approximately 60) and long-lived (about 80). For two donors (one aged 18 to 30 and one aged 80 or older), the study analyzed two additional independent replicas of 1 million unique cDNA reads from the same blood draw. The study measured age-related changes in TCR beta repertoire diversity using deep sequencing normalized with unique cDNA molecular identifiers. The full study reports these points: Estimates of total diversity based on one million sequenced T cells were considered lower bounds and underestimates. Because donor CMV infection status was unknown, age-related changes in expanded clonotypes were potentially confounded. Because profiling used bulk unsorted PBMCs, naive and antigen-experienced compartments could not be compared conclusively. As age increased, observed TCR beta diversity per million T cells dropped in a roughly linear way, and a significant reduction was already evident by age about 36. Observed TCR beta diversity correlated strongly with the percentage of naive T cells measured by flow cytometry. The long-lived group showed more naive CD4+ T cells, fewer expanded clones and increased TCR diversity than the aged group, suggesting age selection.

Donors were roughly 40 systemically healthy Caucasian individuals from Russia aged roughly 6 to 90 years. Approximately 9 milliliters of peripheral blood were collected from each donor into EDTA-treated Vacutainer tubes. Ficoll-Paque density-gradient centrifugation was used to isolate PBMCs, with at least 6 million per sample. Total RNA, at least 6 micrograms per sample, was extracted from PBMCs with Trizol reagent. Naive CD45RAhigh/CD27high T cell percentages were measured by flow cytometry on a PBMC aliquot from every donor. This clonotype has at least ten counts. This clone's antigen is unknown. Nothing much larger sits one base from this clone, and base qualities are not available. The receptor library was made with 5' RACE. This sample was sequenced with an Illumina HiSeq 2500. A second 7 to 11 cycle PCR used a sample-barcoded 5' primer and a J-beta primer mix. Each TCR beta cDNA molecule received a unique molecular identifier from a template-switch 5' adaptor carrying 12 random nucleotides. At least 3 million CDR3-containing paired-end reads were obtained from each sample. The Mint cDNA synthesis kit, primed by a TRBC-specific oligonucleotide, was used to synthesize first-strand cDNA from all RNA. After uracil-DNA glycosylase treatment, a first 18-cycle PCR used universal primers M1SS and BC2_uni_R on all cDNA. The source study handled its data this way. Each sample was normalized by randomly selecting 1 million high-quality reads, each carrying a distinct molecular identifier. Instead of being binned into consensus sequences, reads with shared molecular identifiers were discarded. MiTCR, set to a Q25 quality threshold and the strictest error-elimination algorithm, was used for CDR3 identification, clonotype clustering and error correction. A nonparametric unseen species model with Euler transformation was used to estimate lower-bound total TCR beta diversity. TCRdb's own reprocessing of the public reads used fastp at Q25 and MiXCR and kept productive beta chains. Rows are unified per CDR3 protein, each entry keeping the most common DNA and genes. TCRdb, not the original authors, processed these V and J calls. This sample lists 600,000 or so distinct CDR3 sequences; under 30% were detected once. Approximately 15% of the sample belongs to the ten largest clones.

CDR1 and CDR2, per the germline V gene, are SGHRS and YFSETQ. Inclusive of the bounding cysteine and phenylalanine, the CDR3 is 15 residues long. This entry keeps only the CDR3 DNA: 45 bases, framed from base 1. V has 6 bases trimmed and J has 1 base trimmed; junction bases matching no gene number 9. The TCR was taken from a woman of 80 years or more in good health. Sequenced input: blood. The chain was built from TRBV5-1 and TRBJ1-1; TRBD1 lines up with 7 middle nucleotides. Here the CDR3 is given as CASTAQGVGNTEAFF. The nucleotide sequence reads TGCGCCAGCACCGCCCAGGGGGTCGGGAACACTGAAGCTTTCTTT.